This is a list of T cell receptor beta chains from one sample in a study of control samples from healthy donors and cancer patients. TCRdb keeps only in-frame clones here, not all; method: immunoSEQ multiplex PCR. The table has approximately 150,000 clones, over 95% seen once. The sample consisted of blood. The source is a woman in her twenties or thirties in good health. The CDR3 runs from the conserved cysteine through the conserved F or W. D genes are given only for firm matches. The size field is filled for only some rows; it gives once, few, many or a size class.

J: TRBJ2-1; V: TRBV7-6; D: .; size: .; CDR3: CASSLVVARVAGPHGEQFF; DNA: TGTGCCAGCAGCTTAGTGGTTGCGAGAGTCGCGGGCCCACACGGAGAGCAGTTCTTC
J: TRBJ1-4; V: TRBV25-1; D: .; size: .; CDR3: CASSGGLGNEKLFF; DNA: TGTGCCAGCAGTGGGGGACTGGGTAATGAAAAACTGTTTTTT
J: TRBJ2-7; V: TRBV6-1; D: TRBD2; size: .; CDR3: CASSDLAGSAEQYF; DNA: TGTGCCAGCAGTGATCTAGCGGGGAGTGCCGAGCAGTACTTC
J: TRBJ2-7; V: TRBV2; D: TRBD2; size: .; CDR3: CARAPGLAGGSYEQYF; DNA: TGTGCCAGAGCGCCGGGACTAGCGGGAGGTTCCTACGAGCAGTACTTC
J: TRBJ2-1; V: TRBV6-2/TRBV6-3; D: TRBD2; size: .; CDR3: CASSKGLAGGHNEQFF; DNA: TGTGCCAGCAGTAAGGGACTAGCGGGGGGGCACAATGAGCAGTTCTTC
J: TRBJ2-1; V: TRBV2; D: .; size: .; CDR3: CAGRSYYNEQFF; DNA: TGTGCCGGACGTAGCTACTACAATGAGCAGTTCTTC
J: TRBJ1-2; V: TRBV29-1; D: .; size: .; CDR3: CSVATGFLNYGYTF; DNA: TGCAGCGTTGCAACAGGGTTCTTAAACTATGGCTACACCTTC
J: TRBJ2-3; V: TRBV29-1; D: .; size: .; CDR3: CSVPVGGTDTQYF; DNA: TGCAGCGTTCCGGTGGGGGGTACAGATACGCAGTATTTT
J: TRBJ1-1; V: TRBV10-1; D: .; size: once; CDR3: CASSDRGNTEAFF; DNA: TGCGCCAGCAGTGACAGGGGGAACACTGAAGCTTTCTTT
J: TRBJ1-2; V: TRBV5-1; D: .; size: .; CDR3: CASSSGTLYGYTF; DNA: TGCGCCAGCAGCAGCGGGACACTCTATGGCTACACCTTC
J: TRBJ2-7; V: TRBV28; D: TRBD1; size: once; CDR3: CASSLGTGTEQYF; DNA: TGTGCCAGCAGTCTAGGGACAGGGACCGAGCAGTACTTC
J: TRBJ1-1; V: TRBV10-1; D: .; size: .; CDR3: CASSESPRGTEAFF; DNA: TGCGCCAGCAGTGAATCCCCCCGGGGCACTGAAGCTTTCTTT
J: TRBJ1-5; V: TRBV27; D: .; size: .; CDR3: CASSLMGQPQHF; DNA: TGTGCCAGCAGTTTAATGGGTCAGCCCCAGCATTTT
J: TRBJ2-7; V: TRBV11-3; D: .; size: .; CDR3: CASSWVSGTYEQYF; DNA: TGTGCCAGCAGCTGGGTGTCCGGCACCTACGAGCAGTACTTC
J: TRBJ2-7; V: TRBV27; D: TRBD2; size: once; CDR3: CASSWGPGLTSYEQYF; DNA: TGTGCCAGCAGTTGGGGACCGGGACTAACCTCCTACGAGCAGTACTTC
J: TRBJ2-7; V: TRBV10-3; D: TRBD2; size: .; CDR3: CAISRTSGNYEQYF; DNA: TGTGCCATCAGCAGGACTAGCGGGAACTACGAGCAGTACTTC
J: TRBJ2-1; V: TRBV14; D: TRBD1; size: .; CDR3: CASSQVGGRNEQFF; DNA: TGTGCCAGCAGCCAAGTAGGGGGCAGGAATGAGCAGTTCTTC
J: TRBJ1-1; V: TRBV12-3/TRBV12-4; D: .; size: .; CDR3: CASSFRSSLEAFF; DNA: TGTGCCAGCAGTTTTAGGTCGTCCCTTGAAGCTTTCTTT
J: TRBJ1-1; V: TRBV10-3; D: TRBD1; size: .; CDR3: CATQGDGNTEAFF; DNA: TGTGCCACACAGGGGGACGGGAACACTGAAGCTTTCTTT
J: TRBJ1-2; V: TRBV6-1; D: .; size: once; CDR3: CASSEGLTYGYTF; DNA: TGTGCCAGCAGTGAAGGGTTGACCTATGGCTACACCTTC
J: TRBJ1-2; V: TRBV15; D: .; size: .; CDR3: CATSRDRGYGYTF; DNA: TGTGCCACCAGCAGAGACCGAGGCTATGGCTACACCTTC
J: TRBJ1-5; V: TRBV6-5; D: .; size: .; CDR3: CASSYKGGQPQHF; DNA: TGTGCCAGCAGTTACAAAGGGGGTCAGCCCCAGCATTTT
J: TRBJ2-7; V: TRBV7-9; D: .; size: few; CDR3: CASSPKGPYEQYF; DNA: TGTGCCAGCAGCCCCAAGGGCCCCTACGAGCAGTACTTC
J: TRBJ1-6; V: TRBV11-2; D: .; size: .; CDR3: CASSHAAMGISPLHF; DNA: TGTGCCAGCAGCCACGCGGCCATGGGGATCTCACCCCTCCACTTT
J: TRBJ1-2; V: TRBV28; D: TRBD1; size: .; CDR3: CASSLGQGAGGYTF; DNA: TGTGCCAGCAGTTTGGGACAGGGGGCAGGTGGCTACACCTTC
J: TRBJ2-7; V: TRBV28; D: TRBD1; size: .; CDR3: CASSPPGTVYEQYF; DNA: TGTGCCAGCAGTCCTCCCGGGACAGTCTACGAGCAGTACTTC
J: TRBJ1-3; V: TRBV2; D: .; size: .; CDR3: CASTPQLRSGNTIYF; DNA: TGTGCCAGCACCCCACAGCTCCGTTCTGGAAACACCATATATTTT
J: TRBJ2-2; V: TRBV28; D: .; size: .; CDR3: CASSLRNTGELFF; DNA: TGTGCCAGCAGTTTGAGGAACACCGGGGAGCTGTTTTTT
J: TRBJ2-1; V: TRBV5-1; D: .; size: .; CDR3: CASSLGWAYNEQFF; DNA: TGCGCCAGCAGCTTGGGCTGGGCCTACAATGAGCAGTTCTTC